These 8 T cell receptor beta chains were sequenced from one sample in a study of PD-1 blockade in classical Hodgkin lymphoma. Sequenced by immunoSEQ multiplex PCR; TCRdb stores in-frame clones only, minus some. The sample has 90,000 to 95,000 clones, approximately 89% seen once. Every patient had relapsed following autologous stem cell transplantation, and cohorts differed in brentuximab vedotin exposure. This sample comprised peripheral blood mononuclear cells (PBMCs), obtained before the second cycle of nivolumab. The receptors were gathered from a human donor with classical Hodgkin lymphoma.

This clone has more than one count but fewer than ten. The rearrangement links TRBV28 to TRBJ1-2; D may be TRBD1 (5 bases). CDR3 length equals 16 residues. The germline CDR1 and CDR2 sequences are MDHEN and SYDVKM. V lost 3 bases to trimming and J lost 7 bases, with 21 bases between them. CDR3 nucleotide sequence: TGTGCCAGCAGTTTCCACGACGGTGGGGCATTCTTTGGCTACACCTTC. Amino acid sequence: CASSFHDGGAFFGYTF.

The CDR3 DNA reads TGTGCCAGCAGTTTTAAACTGTCGTCCGAGCAGTACTTC. The encoded protein is CASSFKLSSEQYF. The chain carries TRBV28 and TRBJ2-7; D is undetermined. The V end lost 3 bases, the J end lost 6 bases, and 12 bases lay between the germline ends. Germline CDR1 and CDR2: MDHEN and SYDVKM. The CDR3 length is 13 residues.

The chain carries TRBV29-1 and TRBJ2-2; 9 bases fit TRBD1. Germline V gene sequence: CDR1 SQVTM, CDR2 ANQGSEA. The CDR3 extends over 14 amino acids. The J segment lost 6 bases and the V segment lost 8 bases, leaving 10 bases of the junction unmatched. CDR3 nucleotides: TGCAGCTGCGGCACAGGGGGCGCCCCCGGGGAGCTGTTTTTT. As protein: CSCGTGGAPGELFF.

The chain has TRBV10-2 and TRBJ1-3; no firm D call. V dropped 6 bases and J dropped 0 bases, with 9 bases sitting between them. The CDR3 consists of 14 residues. Germline V CDR1 and CDR2: WSHSY, SAAADI. The DNA of the CDR3 is TGCGCCAGCAGCGGTTACAGCTCTGGAAACACCATATATTTT. Translation gives CASSGYSSGNTIYF.

The J gene is TRBJ2-4, the V gene TRBV5-8, with 7 positions matching TRBD2. This CDR3 comprises 13 residues. The junction had 2 bases not matched to a gene; V was cut back by 3 bases and J by 5 bases. Germline assignment: CDR1 SGHTS and CDR2 YDEGEE. Here the CDR3 DNA reads TGTGCCAGCAGCTGGGGAGGGCAAAACATTCAGTACTTC. Residues: CASSWGGQNIQYF.

In nucleotides, the CDR3 is TGTGCCAGTAGTATGGACAGGGGCAGATCACCCCTCCACTTT. Translating gives CASSMDRGRSPLHF. The chain recombines TRBV19 with TRBJ1-6, with 9 bases lining up with TRBD1. Trimming cost V 3 bases and J 10 bases; bases outside gene matches: 4. The CDR3 runs 14 residues. Germline lookup yields CDR1 LNHDA and CDR2 SQIVND (reference sequence).

CDR3 sequence: CASSERGLVEQSSPLHF. The CDR3 nucleotides are TGTGCCAGCAGTGAACGGGGCTTGGTGGAGCAGTCTTCACCCCTCCACTTT. The chain combines TRBV25-1 with TRBJ1-6; possibly TRBD1 for D (5 bases). V dropped 2 bases and J dropped 9 bases, with 20 bases sitting between them. Per germline, CDR1 MGHDK and CDR2 SYGVNS. This CDR3 is 17 amino acids long.

The rearrangement joins TRBV20-1 to TRBJ2-7; D remains unclear. There are 11 residues in the CDR3. The V gene's germline CDR1 is DFQATT and CDR2 SNEGSKA (reference sequence). Trimming took off 2 bases at V and 7 bases at J, with 9 bases between the two ends. CDR3 sequence: CSARPQREQYF. The CDR3, as DNA: TGCAGTGCTAGACCTCAGAGGGAGCAGTACTTC.